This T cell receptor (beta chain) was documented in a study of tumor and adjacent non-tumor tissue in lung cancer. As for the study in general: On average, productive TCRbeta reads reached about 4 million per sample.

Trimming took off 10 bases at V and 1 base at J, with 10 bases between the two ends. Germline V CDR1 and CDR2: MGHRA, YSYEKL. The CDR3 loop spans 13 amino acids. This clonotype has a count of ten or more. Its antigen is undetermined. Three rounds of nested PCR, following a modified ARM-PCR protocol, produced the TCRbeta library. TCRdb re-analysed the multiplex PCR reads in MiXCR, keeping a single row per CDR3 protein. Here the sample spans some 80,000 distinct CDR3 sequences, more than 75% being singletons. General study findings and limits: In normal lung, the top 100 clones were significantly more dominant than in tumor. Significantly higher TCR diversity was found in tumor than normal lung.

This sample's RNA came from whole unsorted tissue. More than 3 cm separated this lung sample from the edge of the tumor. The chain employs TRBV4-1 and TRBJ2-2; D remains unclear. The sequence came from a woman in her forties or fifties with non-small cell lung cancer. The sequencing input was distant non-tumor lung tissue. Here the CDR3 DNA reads TGCGCCACCACCTGGGGGAACACCGGGGAGCTGTTTTTT. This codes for CATTWGNTGELFF.